The clone carrying this T cell receptor beta chain was counted between two and nine times. The antigen remains undetermined. This sample is part of a study of T cells after yellow fever vaccination. Study-level results: Post-booster repertoires again held most primary-vaccination clones (about 95% CD4, roughly 88% CD8).

CDR1 and CDR2 (germline): GTSNPN, SVGIG (reference sequence). V was cut by 2 bases and J by 3 bases, with 5 bases left in between. CDR3 length: 11 amino acids. 5'RACE template switching produced TCR cDNA carrying a universal primer site and UMIs. MiXCR was run by TCRdb on the 5' RACE reads, yielding one entry per CDR3 protein. The data contain a few hundred thousand distinct CDR3 sequences, around 7% of them singletons. This material consisted of PBMCs, taken roughly 47 days after the first yellow fever vaccination. The receptor comes from a man between 18 and 29 years old who received the YFV17D yellow fever vaccine. The chain uses TRBV30 and TRBJ2-7; D ambiguous. This chain's CDR3 is CAWSSIYEQYF. CDR3 nucleotide sequence: TGTGCCTGGAGTTCCATCTACGAGCAGTACTTC. The variable domain in full, completed from reference TRBV30 and TRBJ2-7, reads SQTIHQWPATLVQPVGSPLSLECTVEGTSNPNLYWYRQAAGRGLQLLFYSVGIGQISSEVPQNLSASRPQDRQFILSSKKLLLSDSGFYLCAWSSIYEQYFGPGTRLTVT.